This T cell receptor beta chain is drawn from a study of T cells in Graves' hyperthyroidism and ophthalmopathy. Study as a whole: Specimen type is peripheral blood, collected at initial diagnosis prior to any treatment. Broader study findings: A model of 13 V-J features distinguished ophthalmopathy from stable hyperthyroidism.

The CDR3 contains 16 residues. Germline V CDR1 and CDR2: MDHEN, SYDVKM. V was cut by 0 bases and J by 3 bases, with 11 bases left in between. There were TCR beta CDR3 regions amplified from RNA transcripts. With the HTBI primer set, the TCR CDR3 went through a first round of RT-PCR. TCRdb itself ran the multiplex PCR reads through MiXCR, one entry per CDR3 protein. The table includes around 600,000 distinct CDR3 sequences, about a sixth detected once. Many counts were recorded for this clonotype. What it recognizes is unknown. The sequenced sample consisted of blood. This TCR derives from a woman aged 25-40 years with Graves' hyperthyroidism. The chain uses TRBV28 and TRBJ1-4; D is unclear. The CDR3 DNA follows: TGTGCCAGCAGTTTATGGGGCGGTGCAGCTAATGAAAAACTGTTTTTT. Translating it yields CASSLWGGAANEKLFF.